This entry describes one T cell receptor beta chain. Per the original methods: Quantification of nucleated cells was approximated via reference gene primer amplification. Only in-frame clones appear in the TCRdb table, and some are missing; sequencing was by immunoSEQ multiplex PCR. D and trimming were read from the DNA, whereas the V and J calls and clone size are those reported in that table. Among some 180,000 clones listed, roughly 85% were seen once. The data originate from a study of blood T cell repertoires in COVID-19. V was pared by 4 bases and J by 4 bases, with 17 bases between. The CDR3 loop spans 15 amino acids. Germline V CDR1 and CDR2: SGHRS, YFSETQ.

The sequence was obtained from a woman aged 55-70 years with acute or convalescent COVID-19. Sequenced: peripheral blood. The J gene is TRBJ1-1, the V gene TRBV5-1; no definite D call. CDR3 residues: CASSPTTVGGTEAFF. In DNA form, the CDR3 reads TGCGCCAGCAGCCCCACGACCGTTGGAGGCACTGAAGCTTTCTTT.